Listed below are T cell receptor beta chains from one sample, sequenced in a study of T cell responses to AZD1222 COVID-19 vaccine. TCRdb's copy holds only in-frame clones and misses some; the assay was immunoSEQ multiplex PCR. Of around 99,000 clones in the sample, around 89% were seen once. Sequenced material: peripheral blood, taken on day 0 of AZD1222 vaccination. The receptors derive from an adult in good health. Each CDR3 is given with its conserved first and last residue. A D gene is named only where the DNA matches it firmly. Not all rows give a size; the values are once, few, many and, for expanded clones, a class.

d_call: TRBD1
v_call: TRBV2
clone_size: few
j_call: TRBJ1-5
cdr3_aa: CASNRQGPASNQPQHF
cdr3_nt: TGTGCCAGCAACCGACAGGGCCCGGCTAGCAATCAGCCCCAGCATTTT

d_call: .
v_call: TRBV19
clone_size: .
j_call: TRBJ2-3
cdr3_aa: CASQRDTDTQYF
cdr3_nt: TGTGCCAGCCAGAGGGACACAGATACGCAGTATTTT

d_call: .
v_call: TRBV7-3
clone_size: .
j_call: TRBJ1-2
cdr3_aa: CASSLGGASRNGYTF
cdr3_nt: TGTGCCAGCAGCTTAGGGGGGGCTAGCAGAAATGGCTACACCTTC

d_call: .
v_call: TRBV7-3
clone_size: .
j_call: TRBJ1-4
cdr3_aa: CASSLIRQSNEKLFF
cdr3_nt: TGTGCCAGCAGCTTAATTCGGCAGAGTAATGAAAAACTGTTTTTT

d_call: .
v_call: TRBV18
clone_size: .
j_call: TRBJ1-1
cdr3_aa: CASSPSESPTEAFF
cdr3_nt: TGTGCCAGCTCACCATCCGAATCCCCCACTGAAGCTTTCTTT

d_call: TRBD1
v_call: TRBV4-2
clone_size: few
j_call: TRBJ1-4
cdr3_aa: CASSQQRTGGNEKLFF
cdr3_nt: TGTGCCAGCAGCCAACAGCGGACAGGGGGTAATGAAAAACTGTTTTTT

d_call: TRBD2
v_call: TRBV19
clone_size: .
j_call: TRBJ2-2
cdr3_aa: CASSIGAPLAGVPGELFF
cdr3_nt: TGTGCCAGTAGTATAGGTGCCCCCCTAGCGGGAGTACCCGGGGAGCTGTTTTTT

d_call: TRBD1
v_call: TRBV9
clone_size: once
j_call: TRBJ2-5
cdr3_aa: CASSAPDRGETQYF
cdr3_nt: TGTGCCAGCAGCGCGCCGGACAGGGGTGAGACCCAGTACTTC

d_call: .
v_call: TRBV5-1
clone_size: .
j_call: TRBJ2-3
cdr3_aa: CASSLGGRGRDTQYF
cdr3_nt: TGCGCCAGCAGCTTGGGTGGGAGAGGAAGGGATACGCAGTATTTT

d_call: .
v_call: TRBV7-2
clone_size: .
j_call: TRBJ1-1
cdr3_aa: CASSSGTLHTEAFF
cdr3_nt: TGTGCCAGCAGCTCTGGGACCCTCCACACTGAAGCTTTCTTT

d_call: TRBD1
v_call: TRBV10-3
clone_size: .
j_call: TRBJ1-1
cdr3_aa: CAISGDRARTEAFF
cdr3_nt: TGTGCCATCAGTGGAGACAGGGCGAGGACTGAAGCTTTCTTT

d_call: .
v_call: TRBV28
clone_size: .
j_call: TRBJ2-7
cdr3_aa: CASSLSPNTYEQYF
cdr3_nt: TGTGCCAGCAGTTTATCGCCCAACACCTACGAGCAGTACTTC

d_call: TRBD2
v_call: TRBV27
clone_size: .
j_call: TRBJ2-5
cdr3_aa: CASSLPTLAGAPETQYF
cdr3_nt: TGTGCCAGCAGTTTACCCACACTAGCGGGAGCCCCAGAGACCCAGTACTTC

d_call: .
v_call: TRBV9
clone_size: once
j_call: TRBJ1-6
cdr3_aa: CASSNTGSPLHF
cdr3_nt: TGTGCCAGCAGCAACACAGGCTCACCCCTCCACTTT

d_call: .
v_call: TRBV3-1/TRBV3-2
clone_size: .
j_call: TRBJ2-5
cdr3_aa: CASSLGGRNQETQYF
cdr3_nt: TGTGCCAGCAGCCTAGGAGGGCGGAACCAAGAGACCCAGTACTTC

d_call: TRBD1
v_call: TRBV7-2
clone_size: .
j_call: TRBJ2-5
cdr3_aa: CASSAGTGGRETQYF
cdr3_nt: TGTGCCAGCAGCGCGGGGACAGGGGGCCGGGAGACCCAGTACTTC

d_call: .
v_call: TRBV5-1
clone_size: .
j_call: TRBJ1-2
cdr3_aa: CASSLEGSLYGYTF
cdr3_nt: TGCGCCAGCAGCTTGGAAGGGTCACTCTATGGCTACACCTTC

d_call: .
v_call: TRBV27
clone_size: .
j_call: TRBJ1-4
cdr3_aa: CASSLSIGGTREKLFF
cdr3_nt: TGTGCCAGCAGTTTATCGATAGGGGGGACCCGGGAAAAACTGTTTTTT

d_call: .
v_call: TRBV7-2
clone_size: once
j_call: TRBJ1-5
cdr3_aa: CASSGTGRRNQPQHF
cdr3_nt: TGTGCCAGCAGCGGTACAGGGAGGAGGAATCAGCCCCAGCATTTT

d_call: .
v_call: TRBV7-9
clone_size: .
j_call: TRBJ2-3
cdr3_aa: CASFPEGMSTDTQYF
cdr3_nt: TGTGCCAGCTTCCCGGAGGGTATGAGCACAGATACGCAGTATTTT

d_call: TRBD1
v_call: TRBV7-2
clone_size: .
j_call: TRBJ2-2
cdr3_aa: CASSLEQGAVAGELFF
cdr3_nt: TGTGCCAGCAGCTTAGAGCAGGGGGCGGTCGCCGGGGAGCTGTTTTTT

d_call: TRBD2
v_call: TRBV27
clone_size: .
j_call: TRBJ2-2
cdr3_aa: CASSLTGLLKWAQNTGELFF
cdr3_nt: TGTGCCAGCAGTTTGACGGGACTACTGAAGTGGGCCCAGAACACCGGGGAGCTGTTTTTT

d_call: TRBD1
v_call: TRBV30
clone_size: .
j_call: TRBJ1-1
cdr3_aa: CAWSGEGASGTEAFF
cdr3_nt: TGTGCCTGGAGCGGCGAGGGGGCTTCTGGTACTGAAGCTTTCTTT

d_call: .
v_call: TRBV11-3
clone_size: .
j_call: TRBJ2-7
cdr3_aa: CASSPRTGVTYEQYF
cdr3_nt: TGTGCCAGCAGCCCGAGGACGGGGGTCACCTACGAGCAGTACTTC

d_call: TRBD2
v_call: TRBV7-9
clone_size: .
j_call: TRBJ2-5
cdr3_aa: CASSIGTSGYQETQYF
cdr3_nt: TGTGCCAGCAGCATTGGGACTAGCGGGTACCAAGAGACCCAGTACTTC

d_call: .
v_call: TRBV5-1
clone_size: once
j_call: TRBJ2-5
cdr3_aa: CASSMEDKRRTQYF
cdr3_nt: TGCGCCAGCAGCATGGAGGATAAACGGAGGACCCAGTACTTC

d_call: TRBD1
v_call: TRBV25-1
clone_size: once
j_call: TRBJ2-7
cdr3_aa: CASQRQGIGHEQYF
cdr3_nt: TGTGCCAGTCAACGACAGGGGATAGGTCACGAGCAGTACTTC

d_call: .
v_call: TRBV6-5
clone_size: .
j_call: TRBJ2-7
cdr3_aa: CASRVLSSEQYF
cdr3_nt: TGTGCCAGCAGGGTATTGTCGTCCGAGCAGTACTTC

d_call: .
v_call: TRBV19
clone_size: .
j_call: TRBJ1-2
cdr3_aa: CASSTEPGLYGYTF
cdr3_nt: TGTGCCAGTAGTACCGAACCGGGACTCTATGGCTACACCTTC

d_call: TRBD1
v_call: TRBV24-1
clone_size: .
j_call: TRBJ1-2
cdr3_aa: CATSDPTGTDYGYTF
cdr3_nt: TGTGCCACCAGTGATCCAACCGGGACAGACTATGGCTACACCTTC

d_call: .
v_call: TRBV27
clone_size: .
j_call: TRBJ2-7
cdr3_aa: CASRTALGGAGSYEQYF
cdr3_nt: TGTGCCAGCAGGACAGCCCTGGGGGGAGCTGGGTCCTACGAGCAGTACTTC

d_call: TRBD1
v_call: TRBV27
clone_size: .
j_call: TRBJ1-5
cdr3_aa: CASRQTGGVSNQPQHF
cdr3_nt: TGTGCCAGCAGACAGACAGGGGGAGTTAGCAATCAGCCCCAGCATTTT

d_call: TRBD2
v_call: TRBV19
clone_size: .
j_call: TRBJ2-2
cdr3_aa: CASTGGTSGPNTGELFF
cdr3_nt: TGTGCCAGTACCGGAGGCACTAGCGGGCCTAACACCGGGGAGCTGTTTTTT

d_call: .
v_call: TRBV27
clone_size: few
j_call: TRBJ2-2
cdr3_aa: CASSWSREGGELFF
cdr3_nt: TGTGCCAGCAGCTGGTCGCGTGAAGGCGGGGAGCTGTTTTTT

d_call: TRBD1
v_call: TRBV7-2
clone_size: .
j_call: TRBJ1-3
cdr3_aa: CASSAAGTAGNTIYF
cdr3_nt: TGTGCCAGCAGCGCCGCCGGGACAGCTGGAAACACCATATATTTT

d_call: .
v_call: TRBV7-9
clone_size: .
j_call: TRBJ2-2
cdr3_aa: CAGSGGGTYTGELFF
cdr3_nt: TGTGCCGGCTCCGGGGGCGGGACCTACACCGGGGAGCTGTTTTTT